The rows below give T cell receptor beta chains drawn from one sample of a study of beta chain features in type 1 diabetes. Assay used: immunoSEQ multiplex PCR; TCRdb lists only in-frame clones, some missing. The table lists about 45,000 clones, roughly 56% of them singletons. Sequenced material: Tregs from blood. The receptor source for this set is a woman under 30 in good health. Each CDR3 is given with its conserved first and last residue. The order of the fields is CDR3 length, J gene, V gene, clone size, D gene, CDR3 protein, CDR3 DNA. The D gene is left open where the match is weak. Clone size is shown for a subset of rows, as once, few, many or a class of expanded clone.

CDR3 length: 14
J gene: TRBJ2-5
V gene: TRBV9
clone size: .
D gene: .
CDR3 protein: CASSVVGPVETQYF
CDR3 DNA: TGTGCCAGCAGCGTAGTGGGGCCCGTGGAGACCCAGTACTTC

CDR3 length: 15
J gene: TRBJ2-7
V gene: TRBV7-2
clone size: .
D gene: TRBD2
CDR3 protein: CASSLALAGGNEQYF
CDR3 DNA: TGTGCCAGCAGCTTAGCACTAGCGGGAGGAAACGAGCAGTACTTC

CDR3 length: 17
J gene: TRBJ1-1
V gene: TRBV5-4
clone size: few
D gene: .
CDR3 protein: CASSWRHPWYSNTEAFF
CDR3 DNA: TGTGCCAGCAGCTGGAGGCACCCTTGGTATTCGAACACTGAAGCTTTCTTT

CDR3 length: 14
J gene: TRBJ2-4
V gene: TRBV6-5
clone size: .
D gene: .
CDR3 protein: CASSYASGSNIQYF
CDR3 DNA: TGTGCCAGCAGTTACGCCTCCGGGTCGAACATTCAGTACTTC

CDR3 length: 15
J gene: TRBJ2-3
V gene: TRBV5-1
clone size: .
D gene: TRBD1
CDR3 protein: CASSVGQGHSDTQYF
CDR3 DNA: TGCGCCAGCAGCGTGGGACAGGGACATTCAGATACGCAGTATTTT

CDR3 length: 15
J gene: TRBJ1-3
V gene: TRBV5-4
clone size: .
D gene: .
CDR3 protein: CASSLGPAAGNTIYF
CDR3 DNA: TGTGCCAGCAGCTTGGGCCCAGCGGCTGGAAACACCATATATTTT

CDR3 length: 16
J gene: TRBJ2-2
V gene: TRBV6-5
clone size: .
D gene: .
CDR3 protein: CASSYVGTSGGGELFF
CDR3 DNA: TGTGCCAGCAGTTACGTCGGGACCTCCGGGGGCGGGGAGCTGTTTTTT

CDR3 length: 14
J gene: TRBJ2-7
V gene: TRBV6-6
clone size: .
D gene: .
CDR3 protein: CASSPPHRGYEQYF
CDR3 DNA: TGTGCCAGCAGTCCACCCCACCGGGGCTACGAGCAGTACTTC

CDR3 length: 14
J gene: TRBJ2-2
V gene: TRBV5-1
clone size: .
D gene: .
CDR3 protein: CASNVQGGSGELFF
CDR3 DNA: TGCGCCAGCAACGTCCAGGGAGGTTCCGGGGAGCTGTTTTTT

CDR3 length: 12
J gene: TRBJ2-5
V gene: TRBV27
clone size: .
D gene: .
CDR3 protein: CASSRASWPQYF
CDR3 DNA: TGTGCCAGCAGCCGAGCTAGCTGGCCCCAGTACTTC

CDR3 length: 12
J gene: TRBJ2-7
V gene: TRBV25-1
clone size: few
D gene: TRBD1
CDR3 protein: CASSDRGLEQYF
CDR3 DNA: TGTGCCAGCAGTGACAGGGGGCTTGAGCAGTACTTC

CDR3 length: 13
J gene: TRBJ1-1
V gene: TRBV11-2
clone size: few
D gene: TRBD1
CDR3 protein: CASSFQGAPEAFF
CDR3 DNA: TGTGCCAGCAGCTTTCAGGGGGCGCCTGAAGCTTTCTTT

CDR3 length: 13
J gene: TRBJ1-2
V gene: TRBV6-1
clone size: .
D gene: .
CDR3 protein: CASIRTANYGYTF
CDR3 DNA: TGTGCCAGCATCCGGACAGCTAACTATGGCTACACCTTC

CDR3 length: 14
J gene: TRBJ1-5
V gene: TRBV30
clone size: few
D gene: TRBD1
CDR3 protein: CAWSLGQGNQPQHF
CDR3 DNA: TGTGCCTGGAGTCTCGGACAGGGAAATCAGCCCCAGCATTTT

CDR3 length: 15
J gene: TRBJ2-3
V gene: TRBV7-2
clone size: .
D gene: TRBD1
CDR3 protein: CASSSQGAYTDTQYF
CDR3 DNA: TGTGCCAGCAGCTCACAGGGGGCGTACACAGATACGCAGTATTTT

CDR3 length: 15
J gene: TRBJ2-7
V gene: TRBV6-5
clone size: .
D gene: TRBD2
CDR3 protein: CASFPTGTSSHEQYF
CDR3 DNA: TGTGCCAGCTTTCCCACCGGGACTAGTAGCCACGAGCAGTACTTC

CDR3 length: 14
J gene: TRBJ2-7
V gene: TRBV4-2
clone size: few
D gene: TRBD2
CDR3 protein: CASMGSSGAYEQYF
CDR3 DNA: TGTGCCAGCATGGGGAGTAGCGGGGCCTACGAGCAGTACTTC

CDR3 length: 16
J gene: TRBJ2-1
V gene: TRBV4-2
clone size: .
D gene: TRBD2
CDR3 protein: CASSQERSSGRNEQFF
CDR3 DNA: TGTGCCAGCAGCCAAGAGAGGTCGAGCGGGAGGAATGAGCAGTTCTTC